The 14 T cell receptor beta chains in this list originate from one sample, sequenced in a study of cytomegalovirus exposure and HLA in healthy donors. 60 Vbeta and 13 Jbeta primers were used in PCR. TCRdb keeps only in-frame clones here, not all; method: immunoSEQ multiplex PCR. The table has 150,000 to 200,000 clones, around 68% seen once. Source material: PBMCs. These receptor sequences come from a man over 45 in good health and CMV-seronegative.

This rearrangement joins TRBV4-2 to TRBJ2-5; 8 positions agree with TRBD2. This CDR3 is built from 16 residues. Germline CDR1 is LGHNA and CDR2 is YNFKEQ. V shed 2 bases, J shed 7 bases, and the junction held 12 bases outside the gene matches. The CDR3 loop is CASSQSNYGGAGTQYF. The CDR3 nucleotides are TGTGCCAGCAGCCAATCGAATTACGGGGGGGCGGGGACCCAGTACTTC.

This clone has just a few counts. The chain links TRBV7-9 to TRBJ1-5; perhaps TRBD1 as D (6 bases). CDR1 is SEHNR and CDR2 is FQNEAQ in the germline V gene (reference sequence). The CDR3 is 15 residues long. Trimming removed 0 bases at V and 0 bases at J, with 6 bases between. The CDR3 DNA reads TGTGCCAGCAGCTTAGCAGGGGGTAGCAATCAGCCCCAGCATTTT. Protein product: CASSLAGGSNQPQHF.

This chain's CDR3 is CASSLQGAPVTEAFF. In DNA form, the CDR3 reads TGTGCCAGCAGCTTACAGGGGGCGCCGGTGACTGAAGCTTTCTTT. The chain employs TRBV7-2 and TRBJ1-1; 8 nucleotides line up with TRBD1. Trimming at V came to 2 bases and at J to 5 bases, leaving 7 bases not matched to a gene. Germline-derived CDR1 and CDR2 are SGHTA and FQGNSA. The CDR3 consists of 15 residues.

In DNA, the CDR3 is TGTGCCAGCAGCTTTATGCCGGAGGGTCAGCCCCAGCATTTT. This translates into CASSFMPEGQPQHF. The chain combines TRBV5-4 with TRBJ1-5; D remains ambiguous. The germline gives CDR1 SGHNT, CDR2 YYREEE (reference sequence). The CDR3 has 14 amino acids. V was clipped by 2 bases and J by 6 bases, with 12 bases between them.

The chain is built from TRBV4-1 and TRBJ1-5, with a tentative D call TRBD1 (5 bases). Germline assignment: CDR1 MGHRA and CDR2 YSYEKL. The CDR3 totals 17 residues. Trimming stripped 0 bases from V and 0 bases from J, with 12 bases between. CDR3 nucleotides: TGCGCCAGCAGCCAAGACGGGGCGGGGCCTAGCAATCAGCCCCAGCATTTT. Encoded protein: CASSQDGAGPSNQPQHF.

The V call is TRBV5-1, the J call TRBJ2-1, with a weak D call TRBD2 (6 bases). Germline V gene lookup returns CDR1 SGHRS and CDR2 YFSETQ. The CDR3 totals 15 residues. V lost 5 bases and J lost 6, with 18 bases in between. CDR3 bases: TGCGCCAGCAGGCCAAACCGGGAGCAGGGCAATGAGCAGTTCTTC. Residues: CASRPNREQGNEQFF.

The chain links TRBV11-2 to TRBJ1-4; unclear D gene. Germline values: CDR1 SGHAT, CDR2 FQNNGV. Between the trimmed V and J ends, which lost 2 bases and 1 base, there was a span of 8 bases. The CDR3 is made up of 15 amino acids. Here the CDR3 reads CASSLQVQTNEKLFF. CDR3 DNA: TGTGCCAGCAGCTTACAGGTGCAAACTAATGAAAAACTGTTTTTT.

This rearrangement joins TRBV2 to TRBJ1-6; 7 bases line up with TRBD1. J was trimmed by 0 bases and V by 5 bases; bases with no gene match: 7. This CDR3 comprises 17 residues. The germline CDR1 and CDR2 sequences are SNHLY and FYNNEI. CDR3 amino acids: CASSSYRGNSYNSPLHF. CDR3 in DNA: TGTGCCAGCAGTTCCTACAGGGGTAACTCCTATAATTCACCCCTCCACTTT. Complete variable domain (other parts from reference TRBV2 and TRBJ1-6): EPEVTQTPSHQVTQMGQEVILRCVPISNHLYFYWYRQILGQKVEFLVSFYNNEISEKSEIFDDQFSVERPDGSNFTLKIRSTKLEDSAMYFCASSSYRGNSYNSPLHFGNGTRLTVT.

The J gene is TRBJ1-3, the V gene TRBV18, with unresolved D. Trimming took off 3 bases at V and 0 bases at J, with 12 bases between the two ends. In germline, CDR1 is KGHSH, CDR2 LQKENI. CDR3 length equals 16 residues. This chain's CDR3 is CASSPETLGSGNTIYF. CDR3 bases: TGTGCCAGCTCACCTGAGACATTGGGCTCTGGAAACACCATATATTTT.

V gene TRBV5-1 combines with J gene TRBJ2-5; TRBD1 might be the D (5 bases). The CDR3 runs 14 residues. Germline V gives CDR1 SGHRS, CDR2 YFSETQ. V was cut by 1 base and J by 5 bases, with 12 bases left in between. CDR3 loop: CASSLPRAGETQYF. CDR3 in DNA: TGCGCCAGCAGCTTGCCCAGGGCTGGGGAGACCCAGTACTTC.

This clone was observed a few times. This chain connects TRBV7-9 to TRBJ1-3; no reliable D call. The germline CDR1 and CDR2 sequences are SEHNR and FQNEAQ (reference sequence). The CDR3 has 15 residues. Trimming left V 7 bases short and J 0 bases short, with 13 bases between. CDR3 in DNA: TGTGCCAGCACCGTGGAGGGCTTCTCTGGAAACACCATATATTTT. Its protein product is CASTVEGFSGNTIYF.

V and J are TRBV6-1 and TRBJ2-7; D perhaps matches TRBD2 (6 bases). The V end was cut by 7 bases, the J end by 4 bases, with 17 bases between. Germline CDR1 MNHNS, CDR2 SASEGT. This CDR3 is built from 14 residues. For the CDR3, the DNA is TGTGCCAGCACTCCAACCCTCCGGGAGTACGAGCAGTACTTC. Protein product: CASTPTLREYEQYF.

The chain has TRBV2 and TRBJ1-3; no clear D gene. Between the trimmed V and J ends, which lost 6 bases and 4 bases, there was a span of 10 bases. The CDR3 has 13 amino acids. The V gene's germline CDR1 is SNHLY and CDR2 FYNNEI. CDR3 residues: CASSQTEGNTIYF. In DNA, the CDR3 is TGTGCCAGCAGCCAAACAGAAGGAAACACCATATATTTT.

This clone was recorded once. This chain links TRBV15 with TRBJ1-2; TRBD1 matches at 7 bases. Germline V CDR1 and CDR2: LNHNV, YYDKDF (reference sequence). After removal of 0 bases from V and 7 bases from J, the junction contained 8 bases not matched to a gene. The CDR3 has 15 residues. The CDR3 sequence: CATSRDRSQGVGYTF. CDR3 sequence (DNA): TGTGCCACCAGCAGAGATCGGAGTCAGGGGGTTGGCTACACCTTC. The full variable domain, in which reference TRBV15 and TRBJ1-2 provide the parts outside the CDR3, is DAMVIQNPRYQVTQFGKPVTLSCSQTLNHNVMYWYQQKSSQAPKLLFHYYDKDFNNEADTPDNFQSRRPNTSFCFLDIRSPGLGDTAMYLCATSRDRSQGVGYTFGSGTRLTVV.